This is a list of T cell receptor beta chains from one sample in a study of CD4 and CD8 cells across lung adenocarcinoma regions. Using its own MiXCR run on the PCR reads, TCRdb lists one record per CDR3 protein. The table has some 10,000 distinct CDR3 sequences, 35% to 55% seen once. Sequencing input: CD8+ T cells from the margin of a lung tumor. These receptor sequences come from a male donor with lung adenocarcinoma. The CD4 and CD8 labels of this study may be unreliable. Each CDR3 is given with its conserved first and last residue. Fields, in order: J gene, D gene, clone size, V gene, CDR3 DNA, CDR3 protein. D genes are given only for firm matches. Clone size is not always given. Where it is, it says once, few, many or a class for expanded clones.

TRBJ2-7,-,-,TRBV6-1,TGTGCCAGCAGTGACGGGTGGAGTTCCTACGAGCAGTACTTC,CASSDGWSSYEQYF
TRBJ2-1,TRBD1,many,TRBV12-3/TRBV12-4,TGTGCCAGCAGTGTTACCGGGACAGGGGGAAATGAGCAGTTCTTC,CASSVTGTGGNEQFF
TRBJ2-5,-,many,TRBV27,TGTGCCAGCAGTTTTGAGACGCGGGGTGGGACCCAGTACTTC,CASSFETRGGTQYF
TRBJ1-6,-,few,TRBV27,TGTGCCAGCAAAAGCTCCTATAATTCACCCCTCCACTTT,CASKSSYNSPLHF
TRBJ2-5,TRBD2,-,TRBV12-5,TGTGCTAGTGGTTTATCGGGGGGGCAAGAGACCCAGTACTTC,CASGLSGGQETQYF
TRBJ2-2,-,-,TRBV27,TGTGCCAGCAGCTCCTTGCGGACCGGGGAGCTGTTTTTT,CASSSLRTGELFF
TRBJ1-1,-,medium-sized,TRBV6-1,TGTGCCAGCAGTGGAGAGATGAACACTGAAGCTTTCTTT,CASSGEMNTEAFF
TRBJ2-1,TRBD2,-,TRBV6-1,TGTGCCAGCGGGAGAGTAGCGGGGGTCCTTGAGCAGTTCTTC,CASGRVAGVLEQFF
TRBJ2-3,-,medium-sized,TRBV6-5,TGTGCCAGCAGTTACTTCGGGCTTAACCGGTTCACAGATACGCAGTATTTT,CASSYFGLNRFTDTQYF
TRBJ2-5,-,once,TRBV9,TGTGCCAGCAGCGAAGGAGGCACAGAGACCCAGTACTTC,CASSEGGTETQYF
TRBJ2-2,TRBD2,medium-sized,TRBV10-2,TGCGCCAGCAGACGGGGACTAGCGGCGTCGAACACCGGGGAGCTGTTTTTT,CASRRGLAASNTGELFF
TRBJ1-2,-,-,TRBV27,TGTGCCAGCAGTCTTCGGGGATTAGGGGGCTATGGCTACACCTTC,CASSLRGLGGYGYTF
TRBJ1-4,-,-,TRBV6-1,TGTGCCAGCACGGGGGGCTTGAATGAAAAACTGTTTTTT,CASTGGLNEKLFF
TRBJ2-5,TRBD1,-,TRBV15,TGTGCCACCAGCACGGGACAGGGGGCAGGGGAGACCCAGTACTTC,CATSTGQGAGETQYF
TRBJ2-3,-,many,TRBV12-3/TRBV12-4,TGTGCCAGCAGTAACCGTAACACAGATACGCAGTATTTT,CASSNRNTDTQYF
TRBJ2-7,TRBD2,medium-sized,TRBV6-1,TGTGCCAGCAGTGAAGAGACGAGCGGGGGGGCCGTTAGGAGCTCCTACGAGCAGTACTTC,CASSEETSGGAVRSSYEQYF
TRBJ2-1,TRBD2,medium-sized,TRBV11-3,TGTGCCAGCAGCTCTAACGGCGGGGGATACAATGAGCAGTTCTTC,CASSSNGGGYNEQFF
TRBJ1-1,-,many,TRBV6-1,TGTGCCAGCAGTCCCACCAGACTCCGGTCAATGAACACTGAAGCTTTCTTT,CASSPTRLRSMNTEAFF
TRBJ2-1,-,-,TRBV11-3,TGTGCCAGCAGCGCCCGGGGGGCGGTGCAGTTCTTC,CASSARGAVQFF
TRBJ2-1,-,few,TRBV6-5,TGTGCCAGCAGTTACTCGATTTCCTTGAGCTCCTACAATGAGCAGTTCTTC,CASSYSISLSSYNEQFF
TRBJ2-3,-,-,TRBV6-1,TGTGCCAGCAGTGAATTACACAGGCCTCGGGAAAATACCCAGTATTTT,CASSELHRPRENTQYF
TRBJ2-7,-,-,TRBV6-1,TGTGCCAGCAGCATAGAGGCTAGGAGCAACGATGAGCAGTACTTC,CASSIEARSNDEQYF
TRBJ2-1,-,-,TRBV7-3,TGTGCCAGCAGCTTAATGCGGGAAGGGGGTGAGCAGTTCTTC,CASSLMREGGEQFF
TRBJ2-1,TRBD2,-,TRBV12-3/TRBV12-4,TGTGCCAGCAGTTATCTAGCGGGGGGGCGGGAGCAGTTCTTC,CASSYLAGGREQFF
TRBJ2-5,TRBD1,-,TRBV11-2,TGTGCCAGCAGCCTCCAGGGGGCGCGGGAGACCCAGTACTTC,CASSLQGARETQYF
TRBJ2-1,TRBD1,-,TRBV5-4,TGTGCCAGCACCACCCGCAGGGGGCTTTCATGGAATGAGCAGTTCTTC,CASTTRRGLSWNEQFF
TRBJ1-6,-,few,TRBV27,TGTGCCAGCAGTTTGGTCACTTTAATTTCACCCCTCCACTTT,CASSLVTLISPLHF
TRBJ1-2,TRBD1,few,TRBV4-2,TGTGCCAGCAGCCCGGAAGGGGGCTTTGGCTACACCTTC,CASSPEGGFGYTF
TRBJ2-5,TRBD2,-,TRBV10-3,TGTGCGGGGGTCGGGGGGGAAGACCAAGAGACCCAGTATTTC,CAGVGGEDQETQYF
TRBJ1-2,TRBD1,-,TRBV10-3,TGTGCCATCAGTGACGGACAGGGAGACAACTATGGCTACACCTTC,CAISDGQGDNYGYTF
TRBJ2-7,TRBD1,few,TRBV18,TGTGCCAGCTCACCACGGCAGGGGGTCTACGAGCAGTACTTC,CASSPRQGVYEQYF
TRBJ2-1,TRBD2,-,TRBV4-2,TGTGCCAGCAGCCAAGAGACACTAGCGGGAGGGGGAGAGCAGTTCTTC,CASSQETLAGGGEQFF
TRBJ2-1,TRBD2,-,TRBV6-1,TGTGCCAGGGGCGTATGGAGCGGGAGCAGCAATGAGCAGTATTTC,CARGVWSGSSNEQYF